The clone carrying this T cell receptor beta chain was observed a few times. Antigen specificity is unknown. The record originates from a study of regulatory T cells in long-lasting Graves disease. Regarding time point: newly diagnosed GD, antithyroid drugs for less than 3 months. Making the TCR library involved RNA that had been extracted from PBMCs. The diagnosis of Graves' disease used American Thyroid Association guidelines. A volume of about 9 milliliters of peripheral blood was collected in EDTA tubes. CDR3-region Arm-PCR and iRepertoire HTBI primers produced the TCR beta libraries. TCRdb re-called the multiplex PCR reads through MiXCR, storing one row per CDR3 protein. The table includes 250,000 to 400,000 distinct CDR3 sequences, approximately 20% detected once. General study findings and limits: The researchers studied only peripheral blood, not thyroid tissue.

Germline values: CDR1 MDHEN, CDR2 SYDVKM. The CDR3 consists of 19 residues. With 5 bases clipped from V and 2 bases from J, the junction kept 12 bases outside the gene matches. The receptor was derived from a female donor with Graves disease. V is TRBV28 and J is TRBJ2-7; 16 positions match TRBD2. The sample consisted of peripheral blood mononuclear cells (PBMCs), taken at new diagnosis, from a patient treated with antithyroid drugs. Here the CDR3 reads CASSLGIGTSGRDTYEQYF. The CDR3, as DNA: TGTGCCAGCAGTCTAGGGATCGGGACTAGCGGGAGGGATACCTACGAGCAGTACTTC.